This is a list of T cell receptor beta chains from one sample in a study of beta chain features in type 1 diabetes. Assay: immunoSEQ multiplex PCR; the TCRdb copy retains only in-frame clones and omits some. The sample has around 400,000 clones; over 10% are singletons. The sample taken for sequencing was naive CD4+ T cells from blood. These receptors were collected from a man aged 18 to 35 in good health. The CDR3 runs from the conserved cysteine through the conserved F or W. The D gene is left open where the match is weak. For some rows the clone size is stated as once, few or many, or as a class when expanded; others skip it.

d_call j_call v_call clone_size cdr3_aa cdr3_nt
TRBD1 TRBJ1-1 TRBV20-1 NA CSARAGTGAFF TGCAGTGCTCGAGCTGGGACAGGAGCTTTCTTT
NA TRBJ2-1 TRBV18 NA CASSSQGTYNEQFF TGTGCCAGCTCATCTCAGGGGACCTACAATGAGCAGTTCTTC
TRBD2 TRBJ2-7 TRBV4-3 NA CASSLITSGATYEQYF TGCGCCAGCAGCCTGATTACTAGCGGGGCGACCTACGAGCAGTACTTC
TRBD2 TRBJ2-1 TRBV4-3 few CASSSVGGGSTEQFF TGCGCCAGCAGCTCAGTCGGGGGAGGGTCTACCGAGCAGTTCTTC
TRBD1 TRBJ1-4 TRBV6-6 NA CASSRDREYEKLFF TGTGCCAGCAGCCGGGACAGGGAGTATGAAAAACTGTTTTTT
NA TRBJ2-1 TRBV11-1 NA CASSSEQGGGNEQFF TGTGCCAGCAGCTCCGAACAGGGCGGGGGCAATGAGCAGTTCTTC
TRBD2 TRBJ2-3 TRBV4-3 NA CASSQRGGTDTQYF TGCGCCAGCAGCCAACGGGGGGGCACAGATACGCAGTATTTT
NA TRBJ2-5 TRBV2 few CASSPQTGTQETQYF TGTGCCAGCAGTCCCCAGACAGGCACCCAAGAGACCCAGTACTTC
TRBD2 TRBJ2-3 TRBV20-1 few CAGGIDTQYF TGTGCGGGAGGGATAGATACGCAGTATTTT
TRBD1 TRBJ2-7 TRBV7-9 NA CASSPGQGTYEQYF TGTGCCAGCAGCCCCGGACAGGGGACCTACGAGCAGTACTTC
TRBD1 TRBJ2-2 TRBV30 NA CAWSQGDRNTGELFF TGTGCCTGGAGTCAGGGGGATCGGAACACCGGGGAGCTGTTTTTT
NA TRBJ1-2 TRBV7-9 few CASSSLTANYGYTF TGTGCCAGCAGCTCCTTGACAGCTAACTATGGCTACACCTTC
NA TRBJ2-1 TRBV7-8 few CASSLVAASYNEQFF TGTGCCAGCAGCTTAGTTGCTGCCAGCTACAATGAGCAGTTCTTC
NA TRBJ2-7 TRBV4-1 once CASSQEGTSYEQYF TGCGCCAGCAGCCAAGAGGGCACCTCCTACGAGCAGTACTTC
TRBD2 TRBJ2-1 TRBV7-3 few CASSLNSGSGNEQFF TGTGCCAGCAGCTTAAATAGCGGGAGCGGGAATGAGCAGTTCTTC
NA TRBJ1-2 TRBV4-2 NA CASSPTGGANYGYTF TGTGCCAGCAGCCCGACCGGGGGAGCTAACTATGGCTACACCTTC
NA TRBJ1-2 TRBV5-4 NA CASSLYLSRQKNYGYTF TGTGCCAGCAGCTTGTATCTGTCGAGACAGAAGAACTATGGCTACACCTTC
NA TRBJ1-6 TRBV6-1 NA CASSEPGWNSPLHF TGTGCCAGCAGTGAACCAGGTTGGAATTCACCCCTCCACTTT
TRBD1 TRBJ1-5 TRBV6-6 few CASSYARGHGQPQHF TGTGCCAGCAGTTACGCCAGGGGGCACGGGCAGCCCCAGCATTTT
TRBD2 TRBJ2-5 TRBV9 few CASSPAGSAGGSGSTQYF TGTGCCAGCAGCCCGGCCGGGTCAGCGGGGGGGAGTGGGTCGACCCAGTACTTC
TRBD1 TRBJ1-4 TRBV9 NA CASSVGTATNEKLFF TGTGCCAGCAGCGTCGGGACAGCAACTAATGAAAAACTGTTTTTT
TRBD2 TRBJ2-1 TRBV7-9 NA CASSPGLAGGNEQFF TGTGCCAGCAGCCCAGGACTAGCGGGGGGGAATGAGCAGTTCTTC
NA TRBJ2-2 TRBV7-2 few CASSYRAGTGELFF TGTGCCAGCAGCTACAGGGCTGGCACCGGGGAGCTGTTTTTT
NA TRBJ2-1 TRBV9 few CASSLRGLGTKSYNEQFF TGTGCCAGCAGCCTCAGGGGTTTGGGGACTAAATCTTACAATGAGCAGTTCTTC
NA TRBJ1-1 TRBV11-2 few CASSLDLAGRTEAFF TGTGCCAGCAGCTTAGATCTGGCAGGTCGCACTGAAGCTTTCTTT
TRBD1 TRBJ2-3 TRBV9 NA CASSARGQGDPPDTQYF TGTGCCAGCAGCGCCCGGGGACAGGGAGATCCCCCAGATACGCAGTATTTT
TRBD1 TRBJ2-3 TRBV7-9 NA CASSPTGGATDTQYF TGTGCCAGCAGTCCGACAGGGGGCGCAACAGATACGCAGTATTTT
TRBD1 TRBJ2-2 TRBV4-3 NA CASSRTGQTGELFF TGCGCCAGCAGCCGGACAGGCCAAACCGGGGAGCTGTTTTTT